Ten or more counts support the clone carrying this T cell receptor beta chain. Its antigen is unidentified. TCRdb re-derived calls from the 5' RACE reads in MiXCR, one entry per CDR3 protein. The data contain 120,000 to 150,000 distinct CDR3 sequences, roughly 3.2% of them singletons. The CDR3 length is 14 residues. Looked up from germline, CDR1 is ENHRY and CDR2 is SYGVKD. V lost 6 bases to trimming and J lost 5 bases; unmatched junction nucleotides: 10. This entry comes from a study of identical twins. Notes on the study in general: Out-of-frame TCR alpha sharing observed in monozygotic twins exceeded model estimates.

The sequenced material came from memory T cells sorted from blood. The V and J genes are TRBV10-3 and TRBJ2-7, with 7 bases identical to TRBD2. The TCR was taken from a man younger than 35 in good health. The chain's CDR3 is CAISKGQAGNEQYF. In DNA form, the CDR3 reads TGTGCCATCAGCAAGGGCCAAGCGGGGAACGAGCAGTACTTC.